Below are 28 T cell receptor beta chains sequenced from a single sample in a study of Graves' ophthalmopathy and Graves' hyperthyroidism. TCR beta CDR3 regions were amplified from RNA transcripts. RT-PCR was first run with HTBI primers, then multiplex PCR in a second round. TCRdb analysed the multiplex PCR reads with MiXCR anew, one entry per CDR3 protein. The sample has a few hundred thousand distinct CDR3 sequences; about 18% are singletons. Sequenced material: peripheral blood. These receptors all come from an adult woman with stable Graves' hyperthyroidism.

This clonotype was counted ten times or more. The chain carries TRBV20-1 and TRBJ1-5; D uncertain. Per germline, CDR1 DFQATT and CDR2 SNEGSKA (reference sequence). This CDR3 has 14 residues. V was shortened by 2 bases and J by 4 bases, with 12 bases between the two germline ends. This CDR3 is CSARKVIQNQPQHF. CDR3 in DNA: TGCAGTGCTAGAAAGGTGATCCAAAATCAGCCCCAGCATTTT.

This clonotype was detected many times. J is TRBJ2-2 and V is TRBV6-4, with D maybe TRBD2 (6 bases). The CDR3 has 13 amino acids. Trimming cost V 2 bases and J 6 bases, with 7 bases left between them. Looked up from germline, CDR1 is MRHNA and CDR2 is SNTAGT. CDR3 DNA: TGTGCCAGCAGTGACCGACTAGCCGGGGAGCTGTTTTTT. Amino acid sequence: CASSDRLAGELFF.

This clonotype was counted at least ten times. A much bigger clone sits one base away, suggesting this may be a read error. Without the conserved terminal phenylalanine or tryptophan, this CDR3 likely stems from a read error. This chain links TRBV12-5 with TRBJ1-5; D not certain. The germline gives CDR1 LGHNT, CDR2 FRNRAP. The V gene lost 1 base and the J gene lost 6 bases, with 4 bases spanning the gap. This CDR3 contains 12 residues. The DNA for the CDR3 is TGTGCTAGTGGTTTGGATAGTCAGCCCCAGCATTCT. It specifies CASGLDSQPQHS.

There are many counts of this clonotype. V is TRBV12-3 or TRBV12-4 and J is TRBJ2-2; TRBD1 might be the D (6 bases). The CDR3 has 15 residues. The V and J ends lost 7 bases and 4 bases respectively, with 16 bases between them. The CDR3 nucleotides are TGTGCCAGCACCCCACTACAGGGTCTCACCGGGGAGCTGTTTTTT. Its protein product is CASTPLQGLTGELFF.

This clonotype showed up many times. V and J are TRBV15 and TRBJ2-4; weak D call: TRBD2 (6 bases). The V end was cut by 0 bases, the J end by 8 bases, with 14 bases between. The germline V gene encodes CDR1 LNHNV and CDR2 YYDKDF (reference sequence). The length of the CDR3 is 15 residues. The CDR3 nucleotides read TGTGCCACCAGCAGAGATCGGGGGAGTGGGGACATTCAGTACTTC. Its protein product is CATSRDRGSGDIQYF.

This clonotype has at least ten counts. This rearrangement joins TRBV7-2 to TRBJ1-2; D is undetermined. Trimming removed 2 bases from V and 4 bases from J, with 11 bases in between. The length of the CDR3 is 14 residues. Germline CDR1 is SGHTA and CDR2 is FQGNSA. CDR3 in DNA: TGTGCCAGCAGCTTAATAGCAGAGGGCTATGGCTACACCTTC. It encodes CASSLIAEGYGYTF.

This clonotype was detected many times. V and J are TRBV12-3 or TRBV12-4 and TRBJ1-6; no clear D gene. The CDR3 length is 14 residues. The V end lost 6 bases, the J end lost 5 bases, and 11 bases lay between the germline ends. CDR3 sequence reads: CASRLTLDNSPLHF. The CDR3, as DNA: TGTGCCAGCAGGCTCACACTGGATAATTCACCCCTCCACTTT.

There are many counts of this clonotype. A read error is possible here, since a much larger clone lies one base away. Because it lacks the conserved phenylalanine or tryptophan at the end, this CDR3 is likely a read error. The chain carries TRBV28 and TRBJ1-2, with 9 bases matching TRBD1. The CDR3 consists of 14 residues. Germline CDR1 MDHEN, CDR2 SYDVKM. J lost 8 bases, V lost 4 bases, and 8 bases had no gene match. CDR3 in DNA: TGTGCCAGCAGTTGGGGACAGGGAAGGATCGGCTACACCCTC. Translation gives CASSWGQGRIGYTL.

This clonotype has a count of ten or more. CDR3 region: CASGYEQYF. CDR3 bases: TGTGCCAGCGGCTACGAGCAGTACTTC. V and J are TRBV28 and TRBJ2-7, with D uncertain. Germline V gene sequence: CDR1 MDHEN, CDR2 SYDVKM. V was pared by 8 bases and J by 3 bases, with 2 bases between. CDR3 length: 9 amino acids.

This clonotype was seen repeatedly, ten times or more. V usage is TRBV6-5 and J usage is TRBJ1-2, with 7 positions matching TRBD1. The trim removed 2 bases at V and 3 bases at J, leaving 3 bases unmatched. Looked up from germline, CDR1 is MNHEY and CDR2 is SVGAGI. The length of the CDR3 is 14 residues. The CDR3 loop reads CASSYNRGYYGYTF. CDR3 in DNA: TGTGCCAGCAGTTACAACAGGGGATACTATGGCTACACCTTC.

The sample holds many counts of this clonotype. This sequence joins TRBV28 and TRBJ2-7; 11 nucleotides agree with TRBD2. Germline values: CDR1 MDHEN, CDR2 SYDVKM. CDR3 size: 16 residues. The junction had 3 bases not matched to a gene; V was cut back by 2 bases and J by 0 bases. The CDR3: CASSLATSGNSYEQYF. In DNA form, the CDR3 reads TGTGCCAGCAGTTTAGCGACTAGCGGGAACTCCTACGAGCAGTACTTC.

This clonotype has ten or more counts. V usage is TRBV3-1 and J usage is TRBJ2-7; 13 bases are a match to TRBD2. Germline assignment: CDR1 LGHDT and CDR2 YNNKEL (reference sequence). Unmatched junction bases numbered 3, after V lost 0 bases and J lost 7 bases. The CDR3 is 15 amino acids. The CDR3 sequence: CASSQEGLAGREQYF. The CDR3 DNA follows: TGTGCCAGCAGCCAAGAGGGACTAGCGGGAAGGGAGCAGTACTTC.

Regarding this clonotype: A much larger clone is a single base away; this may be a read error. The chain has TRBV4-2 and TRBJ2-5, with D possibly being TRBD1 (5 bases). The length of the CDR3 is 15 residues. The germline V gene encodes CDR1 LGHNA and CDR2 YNFKEQ. The CDR3 is CVSSQDFGRVETQYF. Here the CDR3 DNA reads TGTGTCAGCAGCCAAGATTTTGGCAGGGTTGAGACCCAGTACTTC.

The table lists this clonotype with a few counts. Possible read error: a much larger clone is one base away. The chain recombines TRBV27 with TRBJ2-7; D is possibly TRBD1 (5 bases). The CDR3 is 15 amino acids. V gave up 3 bases and J gave up 5 bases, with 17 bases separating them. Germline values: CDR1 MNHEY, CDR2 SMNVEV (reference sequence). The CDR3 DNA reads TGTGCCAGCAGTTTGTTTGGGGTAGGGGTAGACGAGCAGTACTTC. This sequence encodes CASSLFGVGVDEQYF.

This clonotype was observed many times. This rearrangement joins TRBV7-2 to TRBJ2-7; D is undetermined. The V end was cut by 1 base, the J end by 1 base, with 8 bases between. Looked up from germline, CDR1 is SGHTA and CDR2 is FQGNSA. The CDR3 is made up of 14 amino acids. The CDR3 loop reads CASSLGGTSYEQYF. CDR3 in DNA: TGTGCCAGCAGCTTAGGGGGTACGTCCTACGAGCAGTACTTC. Together with reference TRBV7-2 and TRBJ2-7, the CDR3 gives the full variable domain: GAGVSQSPSNKVTEKGKDVELRCDPISGHTALYWYRQSLGQGLEFLIYFQGNSAPDKSGLPSDRFSAERTGGSVSTLTIQRTQQEDSAVYLCASSLGGTSYEQYFGPGTRLTVT.

At least ten counts were recorded for this clonotype. The rearrangement links TRBV28 to TRBJ1-5; D may be TRBD1 (5 bases). CDR1 MDHEN and CDR2 SYDVKM come from the germline V gene. CDR3 length equals 15 residues. Trimming pared 6 bases from V and 4 bases from J, leaving 16 bases between. The CDR3 loop reads CASRRRRGRNQPQHF. As DNA, the CDR3 is TGTGCCAGCAGGCGACGTCGGGGGAGGAATCAGCCCCAGCATTTT.

This clonotype has ten or more counts. The chain recombines TRBV27 with TRBJ2-5; D gene unclear. The CDR3 consists of 13 residues. V lost 5 bases to trimming and J lost 5 bases, with 12 bases between them. Germline assignment: CDR1 MNHEY and CDR2 SMNVEV (reference sequence). Here the CDR3 DNA reads TGTGCCAGCAGTCCCTTTCCCCGGGAGACCCAGTACTTC. This encodes CASSPFPRETQYF.

This clonotype was detected many times. This chain joins TRBV11-2 and TRBJ2-4; weak D call: TRBD1 (5 bases). V gave up 0 bases and J gave up 7 bases, with 13 bases separating them. The CDR3 is 15 residues long. CDR1 SGHAT and CDR2 FQNNGV come from the germline V gene. Here the CDR3 reads CASSLEDMPGNIQYF. DNA of the CDR3: TGTGCCAGCAGCTTAGAGGACATGCCCGGCAACATTCAGTACTTC.

This clonotype was recorded many times. The chain links TRBV12-3 or TRBV12-4 to TRBJ1-1; possible D gene TRBD1, 5 bases. The CDR3 is made up of 12 amino acids. Trimming removed 8 bases from V and 10 bases from J, with 17 bases in between. For the CDR3, the DNA is TGTGCCAGCCGGCAGGGAAAGGGGTTAGCTTTCTTT. Residues: CASRQGKGLAFF.

This clonotype was counted ten times or more. The chain joins TRBV11-1 to TRBJ2-7, with D possibly matching TRBD1 (7 bases). CDR3 length equals 17 residues. Trimming took 5 bases from V and 5 from J, leaving 25 bases between them. CDR1 SGHAT and CDR2 FQDESV come from the germline V gene (reference sequence). CDR3 amino acids: CASSGSLTRGEVDEQYF. The CDR3 DNA reads as TGTGCCAGCAGCGGATCCCTAACCAGGGGGGAAGTAGACGAGCAGTACTTC.

This clonotype came up many times. The chain has TRBV15 and TRBJ2-7; possible D gene TRBD1, 5 bases. The CDR3 contains 13 residues. CDR1 and CDR2 from the germline V gene are LNHNV and YYDKDF (reference sequence). V gave up 3 bases and J gave up 2 bases, with 8 bases separating them. The CDR3 sequence: CATSRDKTYEQYF. In nucleotides, the CDR3 is TGTGCCACCAGCAGGGACAAGACCTACGAGCAGTACTTC.

The gene calls are TRBV4-2 and TRBJ1-5, with D possibly TRBD1 on 5 matching bases. Between the trimmed V and J ends, which lost 4 bases and 4 bases, there was a span of 23 bases. CDR1 is LGHNA, CDR2 YNFKEQ, per germline. CDR3 size: 18 residues. In nucleotides, the CDR3 is TGTGCCAGCAGCCCAACGTGGACTTCAGCAAGGGGAAATCAGCCCCAGCATTTT. Translating it yields CASSPTWTSARGNQPQHF.

This clonotype has a count of ten or more. The chain employs TRBV2 and TRBJ1-5, with D unclear. V was clipped by 8 bases and J by 3 bases, with 11 bases between them. This CDR3 is built from 13 residues. Germline CDR1 reads SNHLY; CDR2 reads FYNNEI. CDR3 region: CASELENNQPQHF. CDR3 bases: TGTGCCAGCGAGTTAGAGAACAATCAGCCCCAGCATTTT.

Regarding this clonotype: The junction differs from germline at one of its ends, possibly a read error. This chain joins TRBV9 and TRBJ2-7; 9 positions match TRBD1. The CDR3 has 13 residues. Germline assignment: CDR1 SGDLS and CDR2 YYNGEE. CDR3 sequence: CASSVDEADRGHF. CDR3 DNA sequence: TGTGCCAGCAGCGTAGATGAGGCGGACAGGGGTCACTTC.

This clonotype was picked up many times. The V and J genes are TRBV30 and TRBJ2-7; unclear D gene. The CDR3 runs 12 residues. Germline CDR1 GTSNPN, CDR2 SVGIG (reference sequence). V lost 1 base to trimming and J lost 3 bases, with 7 bases between them. CDR3 sequence: CAWSANRYEQYF. In DNA form, the CDR3 reads TGTGCCTGGAGTGCGAACCGCTACGAGCAGTACTTC.

This clonotype was recorded at least ten times. The chain is built from TRBV12-3 or TRBV12-4 and TRBJ2-2; 10 bases are shared with TRBD1. With V trimmed by 6 bases and J by 8 bases, 9 bases remained unmatched. The CDR3 runs 15 residues. DNA of the CDR3: TGTGCCAGCAGCCCGACAGGGGGCGGGCAAGGGGAGCTGTTTTTT. Translation: CASSPTGGGQGELFF.

This clonotype occurred many times. The chain links TRBV19 to TRBJ1-5; D remains ambiguous. The CDR3 has 14 amino acids. Germline values: CDR1 LNHDA, CDR2 SQIVND (reference sequence). Deletions cut 0 bases from V and 5 bases from J, with 8 bases between. The CDR3 DNA follows: TGTGCCAGTAGTATAGAGCTGCGGGATCAGCCCCAGCATTTT. It translates to CASSIELRDQPQHF.

This clonotype was seen repeatedly, ten times or more. The gene calls are TRBV6-1 and TRBJ2-7; D is perhaps TRBD1 (6 bases). CDR3 size: 15 residues. With 4 bases removed from V and 0 bases from J, the gap between germline ends came to 13 bases. Germline V lookup: CDR1 MNHNS, CDR2 SASEGT. This chain's CDR3 is CASSAPTGFSYEQYF. In DNA, the CDR3 is TGTGCCAGCAGTGCCCCGACAGGTTTCTCCTACGAGCAGTACTTC.